This entry features one TCR beta chain sequence. This record belongs to a study of blood T cell repertoires in COVID-19. Data came from immunoSEQ multiplex PCR; TCRdb stores just in-frame clones and leaves some out. The profile covers about 190,000 clones, with approximately 91% appearing a single time and about 6.8% taken by the ten largest. Germline-derived CDR1 and CDR2 are SGHKS and YYEKEE (reference sequence). V was pared by 0 bases and J by 7 bases, with 7 bases between. The CDR3 consists of 12 residues. The chain is built from TRBV5-5 and TRBJ1-1; D is undetermined. The clonotype was recovered from a woman in her forties who had recovered from COVID-19. What was sequenced was peripheral blood. The CDR3: CASSLELFEAFF. The CDR3 DNA reads as TGTGCCAGCAGCTTGGAGCTCTTTGAAGCTTTCTTT.